This T cell receptor beta chain comes out of a study of control samples from healthy donors and cancer patients. TCRdb's table, derived via immunoSEQ multiplex PCR, lists solely in-frame clones and lacks some. The sample has 120,000 or so clones, roughly 92% seen once. The CDR3 sequence is 15 residues long. The chain employs TRBV21-1 and TRBJ2-7; the D call in the table, TRBD1, was not verified against the DNA. TRBV21-1 is recorded as a pseudogene. Source material: PBMCs. This sequence was found in a man older than 75 with head and neck cancer. CDR3 amino acids: CASSTWLQGIYEQYF. CDR3 DNA sequence: TGTGCCAGCAGCACCTGGTTACAGGGGATTTACGAGCAGTACTTC.